Sequencing of this TCR beta chain was carried out in a study of shared clonotypes between healthy human individuals. Overall study context: CD4 naive and memory got three plates each, CD8 naive two, CD8 memory one.

With regard to this clone: No antigen is known for it.

Trimming stripped 0 bases from V and 5 bases from J, with 11 bases between. CDR1 SQVTM and CDR2 ANQGSEA come from the germline V gene. The CDR3 contains 14 residues. Evenly divided among several immunoSEQ plates was the genomic DNA of each subset. Sorted-subset replicate PCRs used 150 to 200 ng of genomic DNA. This amount corresponded to approximately 30,000 T cell genomes. The protocol was immunoSEQ multiplex PCR, while the TCRdb copy is restricted to in-frame clones and leaves out a portion. The data hold almost 700,000 clones, with roughly 94% observed a single time. Study-wide results and caveats: Larger estimated richness was generally recorded for naive subsets relative to memory subsets.

CD45RO-negative CD8 cells positively selected for CCR7 made up the naive population, which excluded terminally differentiated effector memory CD45RA+ cells. The chain employs TRBV29-1 and TRBJ2-1; D uncertain. The sample taken for sequencing was naive CD8+ T cells sorted from blood. The TCR was taken from a man aged 25 to 45 in good health. This CDR3 is CSVEDRIADNEQFF. CDR3 nucleotides: TGCAGCGTTGAAGATAGAATAGCTGACAATGAGCAGTTCTTC.